A single sample gave rise to the 23 T cell receptor beta chains below, sequenced in a study of naive CD8 T cells in extremely preterm neonates. The method was immunoSEQ multiplex PCR; TCRdb's version includes in-frame clones alone and lacks a portion of them. The repertoire includes 5,500 to 6,500 clones, approximately 97% of them detected once, and less than 0.9% sits in the top ten. Input material: naive CD8+ T cells from blood. The receptors derive from a human donor in good health.

The J gene is TRBJ1-5, the V gene TRBV7-8; D possibly corresponds to TRBD1 (5 bases). CDR1 and CDR2 (germline): SGHVS, FQNEAQ. This CDR3 is built from 15 residues. Trimming cost V 5 bases and J 6 bases, with 17 bases left between them. The CDR3 DNA reads as TGTGCCAGCAGCGAACGTGCAGGGTATATTCAGCCCCAGCATTTT. Its translation is CASSERAGYIQPQHF.

The chain uses TRBV7-6 and TRBJ2-1, with D tentatively TRBD2 (5 bases). Germline V gene data show CDR1 as SGHVS and CDR2 as FNYEAQ. V lost 6 bases, J lost 9 bases, and 15 bases lay in between. This CDR3 contains 13 residues. The CDR3 loop is CASSLPRGAEQFF. The CDR3 DNA reads TGTGCCAGCAGTTTACCCCGGGGTGCTGAGCAGTTCTTC.

V is TRBV19 and J is TRBJ1-5; 9 bases align to TRBD1. Germline V gene data show CDR1 as LNHDA and CDR2 as SQIVND (reference sequence). CDR3 length: 14 residues. V lost 10 bases to trimming and J lost 3 bases; unmatched junction nucleotides: 7. This CDR3 is CATQGTGNNQPQHF. CDR3 in DNA: TGTGCCACTCAAGGGACAGGGAACAATCAGCCCCAGCATTTT.

The chain combines TRBV27 with TRBJ2-7; TRBD1 aligns across 8 bases. The CDR3 has 15 residues. CDR1 MNHEY and CDR2 SMNVEV come from the germline V gene (reference sequence). J lost 4 bases, V lost 4 bases, and 9 bases had no gene match. In DNA, the CDR3 is TGTGCCAGCAGTTCCACGGGGACAGGACTGTACGAGCAGTACGTC. Translating gives CASSSTGTGLYEQYV.

This chain connects TRBV6-6 to TRBJ2-7, with 7 bases matching TRBD1. Germline loops: CDR1 MNHNY, CDR2 SVGAGI (reference sequence). CDR3 length: 15 residues. Trimming cost V 0 bases and J 2 bases; bases outside gene matches: 4. The DNA of the CDR3 is TGTGCCAGCAGTTACTCTCGGGACAGCCCCTACGAGCAGTACGTC. It encodes CASSYSRDSPYEQYV.

The chain joins TRBV19 to TRBJ1-5; maybe TRBD1 (6 bases). The CDR3 totals 14 residues. Germline V lookup: CDR1 LNHDA, CDR2 SQIVND (reference sequence). V shed 7 bases and J shed 5 bases, with 15 bases lying between them. CDR3 in DNA: TGTGCCAGTACCTCACGGGACATCGATCAGCCCCAGCATTTT. Its translation is CASTSRDIDQPQHF. Supplemented by reference TRBV19 and TRBJ1-5, the full variable domain reads DGGITQSPKYLFRKEGQNVTLSCEQNLNHDAMYWYRQDPGQGLRLIYYSQIVNDFQKGDIAEGYSVSREKKESFPLTVTSAQKNPTAFYLCASTSRDIDQPQHFGDGTRLSIL.

The CDR3 DNA sequence: TGTGCCAGTATTAGGCCTTCAACGGGTGGCTACACCTTC. Amino acids: CASIRPSTGGYTF. The chain carries TRBV19 and TRBJ1-2, with no clear D. This CDR3 comprises 13 residues. The V gene lost 7 bases and the J gene lost 7 bases, with 16 bases spanning the gap. Germline CDR1 and CDR2: LNHDA and SQIVND (reference sequence).

V usage is TRBV7-2 and J usage is TRBJ2-7, with 8 bases identical to TRBD2. The CDR3 runs to 17 residues. Germline-derived CDR1 and CDR2 are SGHTA and FQGNSA. V lost 0 bases to trimming and J lost 2 bases; unmatched junction nucleotides: 9. The CDR3 spells CASSLAAWSGGPYEQYF. In nucleotides, the CDR3 is TGTGCCAGCAGCTTAGCCGCGTGGTCGGGGGGGCCCTACGAGCAGTACTTC.

V gene TRBV4-1 combines with J gene TRBJ2-7, with 8 bases lining up with TRBD1. V lost 5 bases, J lost 3 bases, and 9 bases stayed unmatched. Germline CDR1 and CDR2: MGHRA and YSYEKL. This CDR3 comprises 15 residues. The CDR3 coding sequence is TGCGCCAGCAGCTTTGGACAGGGTAATCGCTACGAGCAGTACTTC. Protein product: CASSFGQGNRYEQYF.

The chain couples TRBV6-5 to TRBJ1-1, with TRBD1 matching over 7 bases. CDR3 length: 14 residues. The ends lost 6 bases at V and 0 bases at J; junction bases unmatched: 4. Per germline, CDR1 MNHEY and CDR2 SVGAGI. The CDR3 sequence is CASSPGTVNTEAFF. CDR3 DNA sequence: TGTGCCAGCAGCCCCGGGACAGTGAACACTGAAGCTTTCTTT.

V is TRBV19 and J is TRBJ2-2; no firm D call. The CDR3 runs to 14 residues. With 3 bases removed from V and 7 bases from J, the gap between germline ends came to 12 bases. Germline CDR1 LNHDA, CDR2 SQIVND (reference sequence). The CDR3 here is CASSMIFGVGELFF. The CDR3 region has the DNA TGTGCCAGTAGTATGATTTTCGGAGTCGGGGAGCTGTTTTTT.

This sequence joins TRBV2 and TRBJ1-4; D is perhaps TRBD1 (6 bases). Germline assignment: CDR1 SNHLY and CDR2 FYNNEI. There are 18 residues in the CDR3. The V gene lost 3 bases and the J gene lost 4 bases, with 21 bases spanning the gap. The CDR3 DNA is TGTGCCAGCAGTGATCATCGGCAGGGGAGACGAAGTAATGAAAAACTGTTTTTT. This codes for CASSDHRQGRRSNEKLFF.

The rearrangement uses TRBV6-4 and TRBJ1-4, with 8 positions matching TRBD1. The V and J ends lost 6 bases and 6 bases, in that order; junction bases with no gene match: 12. The CDR3 consists of 16 residues. Germline V lookup: CDR1 MRHNA, CDR2 SNTAGT. CDR3 bases: TGTGCCAGCAGAGACGGGACAGGCGCCCGCGATGAAAAACTGTTTTTT. It is translated as CASRDGTGARDEKLFF.

This rearrangement joins TRBV5-8 to TRBJ1-2; a weak D match, TRBD1 (5 bases). V lost 2 bases and J lost 6, with 14 bases in between. Germline CDR1 and CDR2: SGHTS and YDEGEE. This CDR3 spans 14 amino acids. The CDR3 loop is CASSFSRAVDGYTF. The CDR3 nucleotides read TGTGCCAGCAGCTTTAGCAGGGCAGTGGATGGCTACACCTTC.

The J gene is TRBJ1-1, the V gene TRBV11-3, with no clear D. Looked up from germline, CDR1 is SGHNT and CDR2 is YENEEA. V gave up 3 bases and J gave up 1 base, with 6 bases separating them. This CDR3 has 13 amino acids. The CDR3 sequence: CASSFRENTEAFF. The DNA for the CDR3 is TGTGCCAGCAGCTTTCGGGAGAACACTGAAGCTTTCTTT.

V is TRBV6-6 and J is TRBJ2-7; 10 bases align to TRBD2. With V trimmed by 10 bases and J by 3 bases, 6 bases remained unmatched. Germline V gene sequence: CDR1 MNHNY, CDR2 SVGAGI (reference sequence). The CDR3 length is 13 residues. The CDR3 sequence is CATPGLAFYEQYF. In DNA form, the CDR3 reads TGTGCCACCCCGGGACTAGCGTTCTACGAGCAGTACTTC.

This clone was seen only once. The V call is TRBV7-9, the J call TRBJ2-3; TRBD1 is a possible D gene (5 bases). This CDR3 contains 15 residues. Trimming took off 2 bases at V and 1 base at J, with 10 bases between the two ends. Germline V gene sequence: CDR1 SEHNR, CDR2 FQNEAQ (reference sequence). This CDR3 is CASSLIGAGTDTQYF. Written as DNA, the CDR3 is TGTGCCAGCAGCTTAATAGGGGCAGGCACAGATACGCAGTATTTT.

The V and J genes are TRBV9 and TRBJ2-3; TRBD2 agrees at 8 bases. The germline V gene encodes CDR1 SGDLS and CDR2 YYNGEE. The J segment lost 9 bases and the V segment lost 3 bases, leaving 12 bases of the junction unmatched. This CDR3 is built from 15 residues. CDR3 sequence (DNA): TGTGCCAGCAGCGCCATAGCGGGACCCAGGGGCACGCAGTATTTT. It yields the protein CASSAIAGPRGTQYF.

The genes are TRBV5-1 and TRBJ1-4; D is perhaps TRBD1 (5 bases). The V gene lost 0 bases and the J gene lost 3 bases, with 9 bases spanning the gap. The CDR3 is 15 residues long. Germline V gives CDR1 SGHRS, CDR2 YFSETQ. The CDR3 DNA reads as TGCGCCAGCAGCTTGGGCGGACACCCTAATGAAAAACTGTTTTTT. Encoded protein: CASSLGGHPNEKLFF.

This clone was counted a single time. The V call is TRBV11-2, the J call TRBJ2-5, with a possible D match to TRBD1 (7 bases). Per germline, CDR1 SGHAT and CDR2 FQNNGV. There are 17 residues in the CDR3. V was cut by 0 bases and J by 2 bases, with 16 bases left in between. In DNA form, the CDR3 reads TGTGCCAGCAGCTTAGAAAAGACAGGGAGGCGGCAAGAGACCCAGTACTTC. Translating gives CASSLEKTGRRQETQYF.

The V gene is TRBV10-2, the J gene TRBJ2-7, with 9 bases lining up with TRBD1. J gave up 4 bases and V 1 base, and 2 bases lay outside the gene matches. This CDR3 comprises 14 residues. Germline V gene data show CDR1 as WSHSY and CDR2 as SAAADI. CDR3 bases: TGCGCCAGCAGTGAGTGGGACAGGGTATACGAGCAGTACGTC. Translation gives CASSEWDRVYEQYV.

The J gene is TRBJ2-5, the V gene TRBV27; unclear D gene. CDR3 size: 13 residues. Germline CDR1 reads MNHEY; CDR2 reads SMNVEV (reference sequence). V was pared by 5 bases and J by 4 bases, with 11 bases between. CDR3: CASSAPGIETQYF. As DNA, the CDR3 is TGTGCCAGCAGTGCCCCTGGCATAGAGACCCAGTACTTC.

The CDR3 loop reads CASSPGGGYGYTF. For the CDR3, the DNA is TGTGCCAGCAGTCCCGGGGGGGGTTATGGCTACACCTTC. The rearrangement links TRBV27 to TRBJ1-2, with D perhaps TRBD1 (5 bases). The CDR3 consists of 13 residues. Germline V gives CDR1 MNHEY, CDR2 SMNVEV (reference sequence). The ends were cut back, 5 bases at V and 5 bases at J, with 12 bases in the middle.